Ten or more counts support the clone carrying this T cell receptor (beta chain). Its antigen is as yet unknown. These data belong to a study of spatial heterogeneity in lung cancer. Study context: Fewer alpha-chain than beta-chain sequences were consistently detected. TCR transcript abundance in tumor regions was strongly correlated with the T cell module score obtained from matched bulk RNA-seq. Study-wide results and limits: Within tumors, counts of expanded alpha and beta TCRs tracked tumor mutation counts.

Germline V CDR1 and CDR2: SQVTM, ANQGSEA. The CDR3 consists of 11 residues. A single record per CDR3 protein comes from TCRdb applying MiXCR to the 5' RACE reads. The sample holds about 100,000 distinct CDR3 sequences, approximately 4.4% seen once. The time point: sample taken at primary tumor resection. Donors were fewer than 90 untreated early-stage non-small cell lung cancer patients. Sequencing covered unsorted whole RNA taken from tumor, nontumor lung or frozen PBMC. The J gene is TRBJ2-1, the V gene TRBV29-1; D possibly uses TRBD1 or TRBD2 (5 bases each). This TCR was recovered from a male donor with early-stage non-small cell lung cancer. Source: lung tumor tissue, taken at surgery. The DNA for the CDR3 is TGCGGGGGAGACGAATACAATGAGCAGTTCTTC. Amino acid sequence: CGGDEYNEQFF.